This T cell receptor (beta chain) was obtained from a study of cytomegalovirus exposure and HLA in healthy donors. Overall study context: Within an early data release were about 85 million unique TCRs drawn from HLA-typed donors.

The primer mix had 60 Vbeta and 13 Jbeta primers. The method was immunoSEQ multiplex PCR; TCRdb's version includes in-frame clones alone and lacks a portion of them. The sample consists of roughly 180,000 clones, 78% of them appearing once. Per the germline V gene, CDR1 is LGHNA and CDR2 is YNFKEQ. The CDR3 spans 15 residues. The V and J ends lost 3 bases and 3 bases, in that order; junction bases with no gene match: 3. This chain connects TRBV4-2 to TRBJ2-7, with 12 bases fitting TRBD1. The specimen was PBMCs. This TCR derives from a female donor in good health and CMV-seronegative. This chain's CDR3 is CASSQGQGADYEQYF. CDR3 coding DNA: TGTGCCAGCAGCCAGGGACAGGGGGCTGACTACGAGCAGTACTTC.